The 5 T cell receptor beta chains reported below all come from one sample, sequenced in a study of cytomegalovirus exposure and HLA in healthy donors. Use of 60 Vbeta and 13 Jbeta primers characterized the PCR. Sequencing was performed with immunoSEQ multiplex PCR; in TCRdb, only in-frame clones are kept and a portion is missing. This sample has 150,000 to 200,000 clones, with 77% found just once. Specimen: PBMCs. Receptors originate from a woman aged 30 to 39 in good health and CMV-seronegative.

V gene TRBV5-5 combines with J gene TRBJ1-2; possibly TRBD1 for D (6 bases). V lost 0 bases and J 8 bases, leaving 11 bases between the germline ends. This CDR3 spans 13 amino acids. Looked up from germline, CDR1 is SGHKS and CDR2 is YYEKEE (reference sequence). The CDR3 is CASSLDGGGGYTF. The CDR3 DNA follows: TGTGCCAGCAGCTTGGATGGGGGGGGCGGCTACACCTTC.

The rearrangement links TRBV10-2 to TRBJ2-7; TRBD2 matches at 7 bases. J gave up 4 bases and V 8 bases, and 11 bases lay outside the gene matches. The CDR3 has 14 residues. Looked up from germline, CDR1 is WSHSY and CDR2 is SAAADI. DNA of the CDR3: TGCGCCAGCGGAGACGGACTAGGGAGGTACGAGCAGTACTTC. It codes for CASGDGLGRYEQYF.

The chain is built from TRBV4-3 and TRBJ2-5, with 9 positions matching TRBD2. The germline gives CDR1 LGHNA, CDR2 YSLEER. V lost 2 bases and J lost 3; bases outside the gene matches: 10. The CDR3 has 17 amino acids. The CDR3 here is CASSQSPRAGGEETQYF. The CDR3 coding sequence is TGCGCCAGCAGCCAAAGCCCCCGAGCGGGAGGCGAAGAGACCCAGTACTTC.

This clone came up once. The chain combines TRBV7-9 with TRBJ2-5, with D possibly TRBD2 on 6 matching bases. Trimming pared 3 bases from V and 5 bases from J, leaving 10 bases between. Germline V gene sequence: CDR1 SEHNR, CDR2 FQNEAQ (reference sequence). This CDR3 comprises 13 residues. DNA of the CDR3: TGTGCCAGCAGCTTCGTCAGCGGGGAGACCCAGTACTTC. Protein: CASSFVSGETQYF.

V usage is TRBV4-3 and J usage is TRBJ2-7; possibly TRBD2 for D (6 bases). Trimming removed 1 base from V and 7 bases from J, with 11 bases in between. The CDR3 runs to 13 residues. Germline V gene sequence: CDR1 LGHNA, CDR2 YSLEER. Here the CDR3 reads CASSQAEGAEQYF. CDR3 coding DNA: TGCGCCAGCAGCCAAGCGGAGGGAGCTGAGCAGTACTTC.